The 27 T cell receptor beta chains listed next were all sequenced from one sample in a study of T cell responses to AZD1222 COVID-19 vaccine. TCRdb keeps only in-frame clones here, not all; method: immunoSEQ multiplex PCR. This sample yields around 200,000 clones, of which 85% to 95% are seen a single time; 1.6% belongs to the top ten. The sequencing here drew on peripheral blood, taken 28 days after the second AZD1222 dose. Receptors were obtained from an adult who received the AZD1222 COVID-19 vaccine.

This clone appeared a single time. This chain uses TRBV28 with TRBJ1-3, with no clear D. Germline V CDR1 and CDR2: MDHEN, SYDVKM. The CDR3 is made up of 15 amino acids. V lost 6 bases to trimming and J lost 2 bases, with 14 bases between them. As DNA, the CDR3 is TGTGCCAGCAGCCTCCCAGGCAGGACTGGAAACACCATATATTTT. As protein: CASSLPGRTGNTIYF.

The rearrangement uses TRBV10-3 and TRBJ1-5; D not resolved. This CDR3 has 13 amino acids. In germline, CDR1 is ENHRY, CDR2 SYGVKD. V lost 3 bases to trimming and J lost 5 bases, with 8 bases between them. The DNA for the CDR3 is TGTGCCATCAGTGACTTCGAGGATCAGCCCCAGCATTTT. This translates into CAISDFEDQPQHF.

The chain recombines TRBV7-2 with TRBJ1-3, with D unclear. V was pared by 0 bases and J by 2 bases, with 5 bases between. This CDR3 spans 14 amino acids. Germline-derived CDR1 and CDR2 are SGHTA and FQGNSA. The CDR3 DNA reads TGTGCCAGCAGCTTAGCTGGGGCTGGAAACACCATATATTTT. Translated: CASSLAGAGNTIYF. The whole variable domain, remainder taken from reference TRBV7-2 and TRBJ1-3, is GAGVSQSPSNKVTEKGKDVELRCDPISGHTALYWYRQSLGQGLEFLIYFQGNSAPDKSGLPSDRFSAERTGGSVSTLTIQRTQQEDSAVYLCASSLAGAGNTIYFGEGSWLTVV.

In DNA, the CDR3 is TGTGCCAGCAGCGCAGACAGGGCCGTCTCCTACGAGCAGTACTTC. Amino acid sequence: CASSADRAVSYEQYF. The chain employs TRBV11-2 and TRBJ2-7; 7 bases map to TRBD1. This CDR3 has 15 amino acids. Per germline, CDR1 SGHAT and CDR2 FQNNGV. The J segment lost 0 bases and the V segment lost 5 bases, leaving 7 bases of the junction unmatched. The variable domain in full, with the rest retrieved from reference TRBV11-2 and TRBJ2-7, is EAGVAQSPRYKIIEKRQSVAFWCNPISGHATLYWYQQILGQGPKLLIQFQNNGVVDDSQLPKDRFSAERLKGVDSTLKIQPAKLEDSAVYLCASSADRAVSYEQYFGPGTRLTVT.

The chain uses TRBV7-9 and TRBJ2-7; D remains ambiguous. V was cut by 0 bases and J by 0 bases, with 9 bases left in between. The CDR3 totals 15 residues. Germline-derived CDR1 and CDR2 are SEHNR and FQNEAQ (reference sequence). CDR3 sequence (DNA): TGTGCCAGCAGCTTAGCGGAGACGGGCTCCTACGAGCAGTACTTC. This encodes CASSLAETGSYEQYF.

The chain combines TRBV5-8 with TRBJ1-2; D possibly corresponds to TRBD1 (6 bases). Trimming took off 1 base at V and 8 bases at J, with 12 bases between the two ends. CDR3 size: 13 residues. Germline V gives CDR1 SGHTS, CDR2 YDEGEE. The CDR3: CASSLRSGAGYTF. The DNA for the CDR3 is TGTGCCAGCAGCTTGCGGTCAGGGGCGGGCTACACCTTC.

The chain joins TRBV19 to TRBJ1-3; TRBD1 matches at 10 bases. From germline, CDR1 is LNHDA and CDR2 SQIVND (reference sequence). There are 17 residues in the CDR3. Germline trimming cut 6 bases from V and 4 bases from J; bases unmatched to any gene: 12. DNA of the CDR3: TGTGCCAGTAGCTCATCCGGGACAGGGGCGTCAGGAAACACCATATATTTT. It is translated as CASSSSGTGASGNTIYF.

This chain uses TRBV2 with TRBJ2-5; D possibly matches TRBD1 or TRBD2 (5 bases each). The CDR3 totals 12 residues. CDR1 is SNHLY and CDR2 is FYNNEI in the germline V gene. V was cut by 6 bases and J by 4 bases, with 9 bases left in between. CDR3 nucleotide sequence: TGTGCCAGCAGGGTGGGACGAGAGACCCAGTACTTC. Translated: CASRVGRETQYF.

The sample holds one count of this clone. The junction differs from germline at one of its ends, possibly a read error. The genes are TRBV6-2 or TRBV6-3 and TRBJ2-5; D uncertain. This CDR3 has 13 amino acids. CDR1 is MNHEY and CDR2 is SVGEGT in the germline V gene. CDR3: CASSYSNQGTQYF. The CDR3 DNA is TGTGCCAGCAGTTACTCTAACCAAGGGACCCAGTACTTC.

This rearrangement joins TRBV28 to TRBJ1-2; perhaps TRBD1 as D (6 bases). Germline V gene sequence: CDR1 MDHEN, CDR2 SYDVKM. The CDR3 sequence is 13 residues long. The germline V and J ends were trimmed by 6 bases and 4 bases, with 12 bases remaining between them. CDR3 sequence: CASRLQGPYGYTF. DNA of the CDR3: TGTGCCAGCAGACTACAGGGCCCCTATGGCTACACCTTC.

The chain carries TRBV25-1 and TRBJ1-1, with a tentative D call TRBD1 (6 bases). Trimming shortened V by 1 base and J by 4 bases, and 13 bases separated the two germline ends. The germline V gene encodes CDR1 MGHDK and CDR2 SYGVNS. The CDR3 has 15 residues. The chain's CDR3 is CASSESKGEGTEAFF. As DNA, the CDR3 is TGTGCCAGCAGTGAATCTAAGGGGGAAGGCACTGAAGCTTTCTTT.

The chain has TRBV3-1 (or the pseudogene TRBV3-2) and TRBJ2-7; 7 bases match TRBD2. The V segment lost 1 base and the J segment 0 bases; nucleotides outside the gene matches: 6. The germline V gene encodes CDR1 LGHDT and CDR2 YNNKEL (reference sequence). There are 16 residues in the CDR3. CDR3 nucleotides: TGTGCCAGCAGCCAAGGGGGCAGGGAGGGCTCCTACGAGCAGTACTTC. It is translated as CASSQGGREGSYEQYF.

In DNA form, the CDR3 reads TGTGCCAGCAGCTTAATTGGGACCGTGAACACCGGGGAGCTGTTTTTT. Translating it yields CASSLIGTVNTGELFF. The chain is built from TRBV7-3 and TRBJ2-2; D is possibly TRBD1 or TRBD2 (5 bases each). Germline CDR1 and CDR2: SGHTA and FQGTGA. Deletions cut 1 base from V and 1 base from J, with 10 bases between. This CDR3 spans 16 amino acids.

This chain links TRBV3-1 (or the pseudogene TRBV3-2) with TRBJ2-1; D is perhaps TRBD2 (6 bases). CDR3 length: 15 residues. Per germline, CDR1 LGHDT and CDR2 YNNKEL (reference sequence). With 6 bases removed from V and 5 bases from J, the gap between germline ends came to 17 bases. The chain's CDR3 is CASSGGSGLDNEQFF. Written as DNA, the CDR3 is TGTGCCAGCAGTGGCGGTTCGGGACTCGACAATGAGCAGTTCTTC.

The chain recombines TRBV4-2 with TRBJ1-3, with a possible D match to TRBD1 (5 bases). Germline CDR1 reads LGHNA; CDR2 reads YNFKEQ. The CDR3 contains 16 residues. Trimming pared 0 bases from V and 4 bases from J, leaving 13 bases between. The chain's CDR3 is CASSQDWGILGNTIYF. The CDR3 nucleotides read TGTGCCAGCAGCCAAGATTGGGGGATTCTCGGAAACACCATATATTTT.

The genes are TRBV28 and TRBJ2-7; TRBD1 might be the D (6 bases). Trimming left V 6 bases short and J 3 bases short, with 15 bases between. This CDR3 has 14 amino acids. Germline CDR1 is MDHEN and CDR2 is SYDVKM. The CDR3 loop is CASRPQGQGYEQYF. DNA of the CDR3: TGTGCCAGCAGGCCACAGGGCCAGGGCTACGAGCAGTACTTC.

This chain uses TRBV4-1 with TRBJ1-1; TRBD1 matches 7 bases. Germline values: CDR1 MGHRA, CDR2 YSYEKL. V lost 4 bases, J lost 1 base, and 9 bases stayed unmatched. The CDR3 is 16 residues long. The CDR3 DNA reads as TGCGCCAGCAGCCGACTAACCGGGACAGCGAACACTGAAGCTTTCTTT. Translation gives CASSRLTGTANTEAFF.

The rearrangement joins TRBV25-1 to TRBJ2-7; TRBD1 matches at 8 bases. Germline trimming cut 6 bases from V and 6 bases from J; bases unmatched to any gene: 7. CDR3 length: 13 residues. From germline, CDR1 is MGHDK and CDR2 SYGVNS. As DNA, the CDR3 is TGTGCCAGCAGGACAGGGGTACTTGGCGAGCAGTACTTC. It yields the protein CASRTGVLGEQYF.

The rearrangement uses TRBV6-5 and TRBJ1-2, with D possibly TRBD1 on 6 matching bases. V lost 4 bases, J lost 4 bases, and 10 bases lay in between. This CDR3 spans 13 amino acids. Germline V gene data show CDR1 as MNHEY and CDR2 as SVGAGI. The CDR3 nucleotides are TGTGCCAGCAGTTTCTCAGGGGTCTATGGCTACACCTTC. This gives the protein CASSFSGVYGYTF.

The chain recombines TRBV7-8 with TRBJ2-1; 13 positions match TRBD2. Germline CDR1 and CDR2: SGHVS and FQNEAQ. The J segment lost 9 bases and the V segment lost 5 bases, leaving 7 bases of the junction unmatched. The CDR3 contains 15 residues. The CDR3 is CASSLRLAGGGEQFF. The DNA for the CDR3 is TGTGCCAGCAGCCTAAGACTAGCGGGAGGAGGTGAGCAGTTCTTC.

The chain couples TRBV28 to TRBJ1-2; 8 bases line up with TRBD1. The CDR3 loop spans 15 amino acids. J was trimmed by 4 bases and V by 3 bases; bases with no gene match: 7. CDR1 and CDR2 (germline): MDHEN, SYDVKM. Here the CDR3 DNA reads TGTGCCAGCAGTTTTCAGGGGGCTAAAATCTATGGCTACACCTTC. Its protein product is CASSFQGAKIYGYTF.

The chain has TRBV5-1 and TRBJ2-7; perhaps TRBD1 as D (6 bases). The CDR3 totals 15 residues. V was shortened by 0 bases and J by 5 bases, with 15 bases between the two germline ends. Germline lookup yields CDR1 SGHRS and CDR2 YFSETQ. CDR3 amino acids: CASSLGRGSTHEQYF. Written as DNA, the CDR3 is TGCGCCAGCAGCTTGGGAAGGGGGAGTACCCACGAGCAGTACTTC.

This chain links TRBV25-1 with TRBJ1-5, with unresolved D. Between the trimmed V and J ends, which lost 1 base and 2 bases, there was a span of 9 bases. Germline V gene data show CDR1 as MGHDK and CDR2 as SYGVNS. This CDR3 is 15 amino acids long. The CDR3 DNA follows: TGTGCCAGCAGTGAATCGGCCCAGGGCAATCAGCCCCAGCATTTT. This sequence encodes CASSESAQGNQPQHF.

The chain couples TRBV28 to TRBJ1-1; D remains unclear. This CDR3 region has 15 residues. The V end lost 1 base, the J end lost 1 base, and 10 bases lay between the germline ends. From germline, CDR1 is MDHEN and CDR2 SYDVKM. The CDR3 DNA reads as TGTGCCAGCAGTTTATCCCAGAGAGGGAACACTGAAGCTTTCTTT. It is translated as CASSLSQRGNTEAFF.

The chain recombines TRBV5-1 with TRBJ2-3; the D gene is possibly TRBD2 (6 bases). Trimming stripped 0 bases from V and 3 bases from J, with 14 bases between. CDR1 and CDR2 (germline): SGHRS, YFSETQ. The length of the CDR3 is 16 residues. As DNA, the CDR3 is TGCGCCAGCAGCTTGGAAGCGCGGGGAATGACAGATACGCAGTATTTT. Its protein product is CASSLEARGMTDTQYF. Using reference TRBV5-1 and TRBJ2-3 for the parts outside the CDR3, the full variable domain is KAGVTQTPRYLIKTRGQQVTLSCSPISGHRSVSWYQQTPGQGLQFLFEYFSETQRNKGNFPGRFSGRQFSNSRSEMNVSTLELGDSALYLCASSLEARGMTDTQYFGPGTRLTVL.

The CDR3 region is CASSVLFSGAGELFF. The CDR3 bases are TGTGCCAGCAGCGTTCTATTTAGCGGCGCGGGGGAGCTGTTTTTT. The V and J genes are TRBV9 and TRBJ2-2; perhaps TRBD2 as D (6 bases). Germline V gene sequence: CDR1 SGDLS, CDR2 YYNGEE. There are 15 residues in the CDR3. V dropped 2 bases and J dropped 8 bases, with 16 bases sitting between them.

The rearrangement links TRBV18 to TRBJ1-5, with a tentative D call TRBD1 (5 bases). The CDR3 sequence is 20 residues long. The V and J ends lost 6 bases and 0 bases respectively, with 27 bases between them. Germline CDR1 reads KGHSH; CDR2 reads LQKENI. CDR3 protein: CASSLLPPGLPSYSNQPQHF. Here the CDR3 DNA reads TGTGCCAGCTCCCTTCTCCCCCCGGGACTTCCCAGTTATAGCAATCAGCCCCAGCATTTT. Variable domain in full (rest from reference TRBV18 and TRBJ1-5): NAGVMQNPRHLVRRRGQEARLRCSPMKGHSHVYWYRQLPEEGLKFMVYLQKENIIDESGMPKERFSAEFPKEGPSILRIQQVVRGDSAAYFCASSLLPPGLPSYSNQPQHFGDGTRLSIL.